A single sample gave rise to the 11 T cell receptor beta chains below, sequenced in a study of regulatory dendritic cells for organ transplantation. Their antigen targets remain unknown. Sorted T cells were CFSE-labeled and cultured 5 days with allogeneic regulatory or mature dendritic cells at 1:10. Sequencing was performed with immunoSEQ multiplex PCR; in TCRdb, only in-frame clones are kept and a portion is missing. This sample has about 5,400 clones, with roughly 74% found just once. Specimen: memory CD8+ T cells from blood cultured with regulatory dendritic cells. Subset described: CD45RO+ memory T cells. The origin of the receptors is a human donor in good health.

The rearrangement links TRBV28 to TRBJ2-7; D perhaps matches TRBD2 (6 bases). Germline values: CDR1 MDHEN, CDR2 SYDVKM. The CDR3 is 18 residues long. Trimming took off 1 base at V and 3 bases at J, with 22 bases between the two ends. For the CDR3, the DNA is TGTGCCAGCAGTTTATCCTCCGCGTACGGGAGCCGTGGCTACGAGCAGTACTTC. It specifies CASSLSSAYGSRGYEQYF.

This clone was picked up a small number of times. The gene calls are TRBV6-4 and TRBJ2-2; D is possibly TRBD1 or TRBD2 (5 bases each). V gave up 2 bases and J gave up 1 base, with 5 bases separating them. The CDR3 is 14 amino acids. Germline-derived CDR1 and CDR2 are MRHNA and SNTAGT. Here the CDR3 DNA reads TGTGCCAGCAGTGACGGGGGGAACACCGGGGAGCTGTTTTTT. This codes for CASSDGGNTGELFF.

CDR3 amino acids: CATSIRDRGPDEQYF. The CDR3 DNA reads TGTGCCACCAGCATCCGGGACAGGGGGCCAGACGAGCAGTACTTC. The chain recombines TRBV15 with TRBJ2-7; TRBD1 matches 12 bases. There are 15 residues in the CDR3. Germline CDR1 reads LNHNV; CDR2 reads YYDKDF (reference sequence). The V segment lost 4 bases and the J segment 5 bases; nucleotides outside the gene matches: 6.

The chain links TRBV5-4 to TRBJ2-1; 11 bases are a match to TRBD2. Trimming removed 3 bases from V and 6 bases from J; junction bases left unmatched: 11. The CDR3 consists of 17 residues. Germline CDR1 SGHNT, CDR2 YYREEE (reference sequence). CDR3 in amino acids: CASSSPSGRSLSNEQFF. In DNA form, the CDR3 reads TGTGCCAGCAGCTCACCTAGCGGGAGGTCGTTAAGCAATGAGCAGTTCTTC.

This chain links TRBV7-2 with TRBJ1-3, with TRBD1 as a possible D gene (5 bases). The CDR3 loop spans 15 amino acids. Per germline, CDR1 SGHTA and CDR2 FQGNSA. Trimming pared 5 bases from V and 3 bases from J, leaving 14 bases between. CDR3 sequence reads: CASSLTVQYGNTIYF. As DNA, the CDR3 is TGTGCCAGCAGCCTGACAGTACAATATGGAAACACCATATATTTT.

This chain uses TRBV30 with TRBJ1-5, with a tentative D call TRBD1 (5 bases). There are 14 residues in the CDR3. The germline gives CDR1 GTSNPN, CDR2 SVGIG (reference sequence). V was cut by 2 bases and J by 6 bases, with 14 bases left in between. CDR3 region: CAWSSLEGSQPQHF. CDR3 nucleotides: TGTGCCTGGAGTTCCCTGGAGGGGAGTCAGCCCCAGCATTTT.

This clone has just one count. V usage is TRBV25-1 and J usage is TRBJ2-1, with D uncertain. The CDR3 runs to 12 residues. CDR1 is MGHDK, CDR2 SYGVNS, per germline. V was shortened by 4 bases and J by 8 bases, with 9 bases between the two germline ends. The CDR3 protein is CASSVSVDEQFF. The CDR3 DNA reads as TGTGCCAGCAGTGTATCGGTAGATGAGCAGTTCTTC.

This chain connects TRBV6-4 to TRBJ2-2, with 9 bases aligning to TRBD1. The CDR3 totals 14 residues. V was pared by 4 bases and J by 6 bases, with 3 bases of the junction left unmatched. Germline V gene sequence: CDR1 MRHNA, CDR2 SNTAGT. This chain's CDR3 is CASSAGQGPGELFF. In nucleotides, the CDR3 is TGTGCCAGCAGTGCCGGACAGGGGCCCGGGGAGCTGTTTTTT.

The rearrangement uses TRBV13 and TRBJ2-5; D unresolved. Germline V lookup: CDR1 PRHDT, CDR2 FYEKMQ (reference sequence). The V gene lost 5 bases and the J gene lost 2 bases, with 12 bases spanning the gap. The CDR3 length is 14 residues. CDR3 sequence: CASSLSYLQETQYF. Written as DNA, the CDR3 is TGTGCCAGCAGCCTATCATACCTACAAGAGACCCAGTACTTC. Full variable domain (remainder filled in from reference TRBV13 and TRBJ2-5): AAGVIQSPRHLIKEKRETATLKCYPIPRHDTVYWYQQGPGQDPQFLISFYEKMQSDKGSIPDRFSAQQFSDYHSELNMSSLELGDSALYFCASSLSYLQETQYFGPGTRLLVL.

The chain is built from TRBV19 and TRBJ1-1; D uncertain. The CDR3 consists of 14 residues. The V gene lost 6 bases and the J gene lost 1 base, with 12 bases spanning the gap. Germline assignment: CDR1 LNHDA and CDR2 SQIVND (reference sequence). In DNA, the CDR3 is TGTGCCAGTAGACTCCGGACCCAGAACACTGAAGCTTTCTTT. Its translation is CASRLRTQNTEAFF.

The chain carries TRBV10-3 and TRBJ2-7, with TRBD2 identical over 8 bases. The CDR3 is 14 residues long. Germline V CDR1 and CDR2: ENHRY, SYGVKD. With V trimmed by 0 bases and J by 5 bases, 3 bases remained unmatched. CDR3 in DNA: TGTGCCATCAGTGAGTCCGGGGGGGCCGACGAGCAGTACTTC. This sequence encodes CAISESGGADEQYF.